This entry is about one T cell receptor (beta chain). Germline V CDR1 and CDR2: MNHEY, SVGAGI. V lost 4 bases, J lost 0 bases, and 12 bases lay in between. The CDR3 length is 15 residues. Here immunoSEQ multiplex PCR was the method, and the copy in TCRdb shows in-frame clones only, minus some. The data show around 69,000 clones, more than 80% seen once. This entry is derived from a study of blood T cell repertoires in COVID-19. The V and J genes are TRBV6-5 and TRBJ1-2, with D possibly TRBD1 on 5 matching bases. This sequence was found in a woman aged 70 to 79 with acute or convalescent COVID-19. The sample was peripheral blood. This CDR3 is CASSSGDSPNYGYTF. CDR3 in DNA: TGTGCCAGCAGTTCAGGAGACAGCCCTAACTATGGCTACACCTTC.